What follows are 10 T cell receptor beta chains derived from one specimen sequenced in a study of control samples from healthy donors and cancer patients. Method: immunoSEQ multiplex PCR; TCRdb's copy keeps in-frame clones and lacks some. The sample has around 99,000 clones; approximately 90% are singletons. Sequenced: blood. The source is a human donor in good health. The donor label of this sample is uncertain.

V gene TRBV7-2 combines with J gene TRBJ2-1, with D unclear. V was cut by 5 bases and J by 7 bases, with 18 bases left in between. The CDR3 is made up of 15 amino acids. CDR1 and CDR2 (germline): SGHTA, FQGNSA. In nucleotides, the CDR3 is TGTGCCAGCAGCCCCTATTGGGGTGCAGGTAATGAGCAGTTCTTC. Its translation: CASSPYWGAGNEQFF.

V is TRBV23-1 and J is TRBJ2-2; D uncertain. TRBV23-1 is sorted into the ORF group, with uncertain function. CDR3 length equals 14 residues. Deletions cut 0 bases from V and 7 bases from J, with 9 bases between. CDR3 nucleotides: TGCGCCAGCAGTCAATCGATTTCAAGCGGGGAGCTGTTTTTT. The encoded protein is CASSQSISSGELFF.

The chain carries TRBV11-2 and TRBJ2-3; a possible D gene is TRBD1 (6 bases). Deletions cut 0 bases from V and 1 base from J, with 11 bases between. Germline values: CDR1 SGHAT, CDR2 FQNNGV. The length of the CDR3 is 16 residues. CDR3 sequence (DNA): TGTGCCAGCAGCTTAGAACCTGGGGGCCGCACAGATACGCAGTATTTT. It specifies CASSLEPGGRTDTQYF. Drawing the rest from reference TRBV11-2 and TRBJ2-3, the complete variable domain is EAGVAQSPRYKIIEKRQSVAFWCNPISGHATLYWYQQILGQGPKLLIQFQNNGVVDDSQLPKDRFSAERLKGVDSTLKIQPAKLEDSAVYLCASSLEPGGRTDTQYFGPGTRLTVL.

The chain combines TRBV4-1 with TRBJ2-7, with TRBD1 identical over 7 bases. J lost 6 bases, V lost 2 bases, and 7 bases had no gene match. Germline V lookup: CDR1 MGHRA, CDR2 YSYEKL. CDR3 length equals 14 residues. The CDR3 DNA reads TGCGCCAGCAGCCAAATCCCAGGGGGTTCCGAGCAGTACTTC. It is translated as CASSQIPGGSEQYF.

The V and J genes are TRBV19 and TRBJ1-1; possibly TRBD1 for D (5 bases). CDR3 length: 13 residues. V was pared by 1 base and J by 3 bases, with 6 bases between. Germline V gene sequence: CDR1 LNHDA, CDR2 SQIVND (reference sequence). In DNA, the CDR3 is TGTGCCAGTAGTATAGGGGGGTACACTGAAGCTTTCTTT. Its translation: CASSIGGYTEAFF.

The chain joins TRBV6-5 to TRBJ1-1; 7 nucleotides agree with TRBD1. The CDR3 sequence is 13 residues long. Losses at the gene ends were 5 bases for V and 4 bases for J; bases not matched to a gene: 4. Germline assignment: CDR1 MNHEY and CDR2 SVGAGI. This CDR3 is CASSTAGGTEAFF. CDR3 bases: TGTGCCAGCAGTACGGCAGGGGGCACTGAAGCTTTCTTT.

CDR3 region: CASSGLAGGGTGELFF. Written as DNA, the CDR3 is TGTGCCAGCAGTGGACTAGCGGGGGGGGGCACCGGGGAGCTGTTTTTT. The genes are TRBV6-4 and TRBJ2-2; 14 bases map to TRBD2. Trimming at V came to 4 bases and at J to 4 bases, leaving 2 bases not matched to a gene. Looked up from germline, CDR1 is MRHNA and CDR2 is SNTAGT. CDR3 size: 16 residues.

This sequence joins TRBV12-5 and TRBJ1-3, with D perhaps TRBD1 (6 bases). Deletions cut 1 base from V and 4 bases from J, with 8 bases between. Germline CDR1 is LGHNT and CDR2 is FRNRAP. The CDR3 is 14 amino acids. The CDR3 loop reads CASGLGQEGNTIYF. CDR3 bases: TGTGCTAGTGGTTTGGGACAGGAAGGAAACACCATATATTTT.

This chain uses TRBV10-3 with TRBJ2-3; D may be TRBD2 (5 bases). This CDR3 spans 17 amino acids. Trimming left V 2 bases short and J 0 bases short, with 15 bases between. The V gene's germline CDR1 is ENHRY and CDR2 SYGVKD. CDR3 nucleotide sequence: TGTGCCATCAGTGAGGCCGTTAGCGCCCCTAGCACAGATACGCAGTATTTT. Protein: CAISEAVSAPSTDTQYF.

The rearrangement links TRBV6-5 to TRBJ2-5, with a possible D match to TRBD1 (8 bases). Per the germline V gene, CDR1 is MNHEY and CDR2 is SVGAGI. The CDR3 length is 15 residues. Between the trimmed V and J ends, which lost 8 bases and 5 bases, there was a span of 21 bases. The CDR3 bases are TGTGCCAGCCTCGGATGGACAGGGAGGGCGGAGACCCAGTACTTC. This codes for CASLGWTGRAETQYF.